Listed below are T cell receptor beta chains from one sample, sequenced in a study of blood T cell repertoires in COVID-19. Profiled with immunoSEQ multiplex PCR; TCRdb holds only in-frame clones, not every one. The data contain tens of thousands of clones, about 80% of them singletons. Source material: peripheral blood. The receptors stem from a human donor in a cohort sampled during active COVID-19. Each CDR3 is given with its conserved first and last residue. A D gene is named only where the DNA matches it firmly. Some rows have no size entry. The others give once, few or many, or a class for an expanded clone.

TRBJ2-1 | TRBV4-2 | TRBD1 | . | CASSQDERRGQGNEQFF | TGTGCCAGCAGCCAAGATGAACGACGCGGACAGGGTAATGAGCAGTTCTTC
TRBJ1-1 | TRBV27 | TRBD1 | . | CASSLYRQGNTEAFF | TGTGCCAGCAGTTTGTATAGACAGGGTAACACTGAAGCTTTCTTT
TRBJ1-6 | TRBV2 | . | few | CASLDRIHNSPLHF | TGTGCCAGCCTCGACAGGATCCATAATTCACCCCTCCACTTT
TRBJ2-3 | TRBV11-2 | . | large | CASSSQGTDTQYF | TGTGCCAGCAGCTCCCAGGGAACAGATACGCAGTATTTT
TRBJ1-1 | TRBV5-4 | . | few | CASSPGTGYFMNTEAFF | TGTGCCAGCAGCCCAGGCACAGGGTACTTCATGAACACTGAAGCTTTCTTT
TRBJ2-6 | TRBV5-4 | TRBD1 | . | CASSFYYRQGPGANVLTF | TGTGCCAGCAGCTTCTATTACCGACAGGGGCCTGGGGCCAACGTCCTGACTTTC
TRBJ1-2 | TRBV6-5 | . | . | CASSYEAGDGYTF | TGTGCCAGCAGTTACGAGGCAGGGGACGGCTACACCTTC
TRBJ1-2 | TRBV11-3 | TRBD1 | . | CASSPWTGRRDYGYTF | TGTGCCAGCAGCCCCTGGACAGGCCGCAGGGACTATGGCTACACCTTC
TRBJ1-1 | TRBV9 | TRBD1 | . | CASSSRTGGMDTEAFF | TGTGCCAGCAGCTCGCGGACAGGGGGCATGGACACTGAAGCTTTCTTT
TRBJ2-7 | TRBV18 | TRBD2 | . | CASSSAGGNYEQYF | TGTGCCAGCTCATCAGCGGGGGGTAACTACGAGCAGTACTTC
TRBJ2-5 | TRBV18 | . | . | CASSRRGSSGQETQYF | TGTGCCAGCTCACGTCGAGGGAGTAGCGGCCAAGAGACCCAGTACTTC
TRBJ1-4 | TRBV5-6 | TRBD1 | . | CASSLAGGANEKLFF | TGTGCCAGCAGCTTGGCAGGGGGAGCTAATGAAAAACTGTTTTTT
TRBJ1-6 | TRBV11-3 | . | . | CASSLGGRNSPLHF | TGTGCCAGCAGCTTAGGGGGGCGTAATTCACCCCTCCACTTT
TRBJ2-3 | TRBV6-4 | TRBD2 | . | CASSATSGSTDTQYF | TGTGCCAGCAGTGCGACTAGCGGTAGCACAGATACGCAGTATTTT
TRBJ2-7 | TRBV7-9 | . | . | CASSLALANYEQYF | TGTGCCAGCAGCTTAGCGCTGGCAAACTACGAGCAGTACTTC
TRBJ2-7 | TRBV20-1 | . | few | CSAKGGPEQYF | TGCAGTGCTAAAGGAGGTCCCGAGCAGTACTTC
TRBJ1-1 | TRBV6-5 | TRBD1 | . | CASSYFDRGTEAFF | TGTGCCAGCAGTTACTTTGACAGGGGAACTGAAGCTTTCTTT
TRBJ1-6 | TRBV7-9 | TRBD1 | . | CASTLPGTGASLHF | TGTGCCAGCACCCTACCCGGGACAGGAGCGTCCCTCCACTTT
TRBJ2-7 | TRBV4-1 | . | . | CASSQDWDNLYEQYF | TGCGCCAGCAGCCAAGATTGGGACAACCTCTACGAGCAGTACTTC
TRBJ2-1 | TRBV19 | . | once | CASSIDGSGSNEQFF | TGTGCCAGTAGTATAGACGGATCGGGGAGCAATGAGCAGTTCTTC
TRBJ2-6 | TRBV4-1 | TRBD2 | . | CASSPPTSGGDGANVLTF | TGCGCCAGCAGCCCCCCCACGAGCGGGGGGGATGGGGCCAACGTCCTGACTTTC
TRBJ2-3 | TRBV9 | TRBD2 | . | CASSFRAGEPTDTQYF | TGTGCCAGTAGCTTCAGAGCGGGAGAACCCACAGATACGCAGTATTTT
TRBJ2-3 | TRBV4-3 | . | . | CASSAEGDTQYF | TGCGCCAGCAGCGCTGAGGGAGATACGCAGTATTTT
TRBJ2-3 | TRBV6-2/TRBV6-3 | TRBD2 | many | CASSYSSGSTDTQYF | TGTGCCAGCAGTTACTCTAGCGGGAGCACAGATACGCAGTATTTT
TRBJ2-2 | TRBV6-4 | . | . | CASTLRGQTNTGELFF | TGTGCCAGCACCTTACGTGGGCAGACCAACACCGGGGAGCTGTTTTTT
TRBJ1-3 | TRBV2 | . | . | CASSLTRNSGNTIYF | TGTGCCAGCAGTCTGACTAGGAACTCTGGAAACACCATATATTTT
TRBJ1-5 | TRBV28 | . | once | CASSPSGVSNQPQHF | TGTGCCAGCAGCCCCTCAGGTGTTAGCAATCAGCCCCAGCATTTT
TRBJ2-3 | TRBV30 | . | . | CAWSRGGSDTQYF | TGTGCCTGGAGTAGGGGTGGTTCTGATACGCAGTATTTT